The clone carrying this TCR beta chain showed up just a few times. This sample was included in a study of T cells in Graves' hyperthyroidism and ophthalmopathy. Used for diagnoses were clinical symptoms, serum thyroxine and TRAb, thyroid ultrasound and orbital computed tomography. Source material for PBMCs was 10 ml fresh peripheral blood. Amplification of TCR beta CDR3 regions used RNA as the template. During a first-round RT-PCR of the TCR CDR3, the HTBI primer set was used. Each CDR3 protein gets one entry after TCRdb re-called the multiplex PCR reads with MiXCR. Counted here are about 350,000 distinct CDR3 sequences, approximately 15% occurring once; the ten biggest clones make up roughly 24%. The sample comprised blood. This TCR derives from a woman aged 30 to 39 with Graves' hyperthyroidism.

CDR3 nucleotides: TGTGCCAGCAACCGAGAGAGTCTGAGCACAGATACGCAGTATTTT. Translating it yields CASNRESLSTDTQYF. V usage is TRBV28 and J usage is TRBJ2-3; D remains unclear. The germline V and J ends were trimmed by 7 bases and 0 bases, with 14 bases remaining between them. The germline gives CDR1 MDHEN, CDR2 SYDVKM. The CDR3 extends over 15 amino acids.